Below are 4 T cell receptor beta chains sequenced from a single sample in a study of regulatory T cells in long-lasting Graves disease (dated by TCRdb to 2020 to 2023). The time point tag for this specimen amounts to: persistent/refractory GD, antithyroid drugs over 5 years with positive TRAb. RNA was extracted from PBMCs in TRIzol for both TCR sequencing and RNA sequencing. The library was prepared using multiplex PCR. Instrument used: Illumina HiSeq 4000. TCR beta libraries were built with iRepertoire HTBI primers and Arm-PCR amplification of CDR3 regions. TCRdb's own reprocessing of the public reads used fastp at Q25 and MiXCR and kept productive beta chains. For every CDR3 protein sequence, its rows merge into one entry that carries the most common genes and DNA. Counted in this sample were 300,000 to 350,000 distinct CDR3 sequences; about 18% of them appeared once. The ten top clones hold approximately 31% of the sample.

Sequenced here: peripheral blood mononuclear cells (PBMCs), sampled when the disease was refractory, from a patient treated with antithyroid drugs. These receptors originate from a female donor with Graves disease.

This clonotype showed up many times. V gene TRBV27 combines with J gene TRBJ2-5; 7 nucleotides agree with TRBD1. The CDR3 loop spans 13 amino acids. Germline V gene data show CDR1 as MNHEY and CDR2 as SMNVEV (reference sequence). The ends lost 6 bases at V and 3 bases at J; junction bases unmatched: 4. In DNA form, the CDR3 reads TGTGCCAGCAGGACAGGGCTGGAAGAGACCCAGTACTTC. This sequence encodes CASRTGLEETQYF.

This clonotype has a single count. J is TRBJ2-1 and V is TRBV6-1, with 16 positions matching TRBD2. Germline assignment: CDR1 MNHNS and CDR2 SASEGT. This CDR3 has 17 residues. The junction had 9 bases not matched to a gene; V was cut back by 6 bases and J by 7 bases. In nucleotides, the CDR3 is TGTGCCAGCAGACGTGGGACTAGCGGGAGGGCGGGGAATGAGCAGTTCTTC. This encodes CASRRGTSGRAGNEQFF.

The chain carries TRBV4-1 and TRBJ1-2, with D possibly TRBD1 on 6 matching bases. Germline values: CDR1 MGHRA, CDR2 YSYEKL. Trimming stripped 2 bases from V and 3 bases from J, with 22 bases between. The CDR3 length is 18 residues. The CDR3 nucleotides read TGCGCCAGCAGCCAAATAGTAGGGAACAGGGCTGGGGACTATGGCTACACCTTC. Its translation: CASSQIVGNRAGDYGYTF.

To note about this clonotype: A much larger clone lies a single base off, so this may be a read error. The CDR3 reads CASSSPGDGGEQSF. The CDR3 DNA is TGTGCCAGCAGTAGCCCAGGGGACGGTGGCGAGCAGTCCTTC. The chain joins TRBV28 to TRBJ2-7, with D possibly matching TRBD1 (6 bases). From germline, CDR1 is MDHEN and CDR2 SYDVKM. This CDR3 region has 14 residues.